The T cell receptor (beta chain) described here comes from a study of shared clonotypes between healthy human individuals. Overall study context: Three plates each covered CD4 naive and memory; CD8 naive two, CD8 memory one.

Whole-study results and caveats: In general, naive subsets displayed greater estimated richness than memory subsets did. Genetic and exposure-history diversity was limited by the few donors.

In the case of this clone: What it recognizes is unknown.

Genomic DNA from each subset was divided evenly over several immunoSEQ plates. Produced via immunoSEQ multiplex PCR; TCRdb's table is partial and in-frame only. In the table there are roughly 2.6 million clones, 85% to 95% of which are singletons. The CDR3 has 14 amino acids. Germline V lookup: CDR1 MNHNY, CDR2 SVGAGI (reference sequence). V dropped 2 bases and J dropped 1 base, with 8 bases sitting between them. What was sequenced was naive CD4+ T cells sorted from blood. The subset here: CD45RA+ positively selected. J is TRBJ1-2 and V is TRBV6-6; D is unclear. The TCR was taken from a young man in good health. DNA of the CDR3: TGTGCCAGCAGTTACGGCGGGAATAACTATGGCTACACCTTC. Protein: CASSYGGNNYGYTF.